The present T cell receptor beta chain was sequenced within a study of blood T cell repertoires in COVID-19. Study context: Samples came from the United States, Italy and Spain, spanning acute and convalescent COVID-19. T cells, B-cell-depleted T cells, or PBMCs supplied cDNA or gDNA.

In the original workflow: The assay estimated nucleated cells by amplifying reference gene primers. This table comes from immunoSEQ multiplex PCR, and its TCRdb copy is limited to in-frame clones, with some not included. V and J calls and clone size come straight from that table; D and trimming were deduced from the DNA. The sample lists around 52,000 clones, roughly nine tenths occurring once. The germline gives CDR1 LGHNA, CDR2 YNFKEQ. The CDR3 runs 14 residues. V gave up 0 bases and J gave up 2 bases, with 8 bases separating them. Sequencing was done on a sample of peripheral blood. The V call is TRBV4-2, the J call TRBJ2-7; no clear D gene. The origin of this receptor is a woman at least 80 years old with acute or convalescent COVID-19. The CDR3 nucleotides are TGTGCCAGCAGCCAAGACCCCCAAACCTACGAGCAGTACTTC. It specifies CASSQDPQTYEQYF.